A single sample is the source of the 12 T cell receptor beta chains below, sequenced in a study of patients and donors after allogeneic stem cell transplantation. TCRdb fed the RT-PCR reads into MiXCR, producing one record per CDR3 protein. The sample shows about a million distinct CDR3 sequences, about a sixth of them seen only once. The sequenced sample consisted of blood, either unsorted or a sorted T cell fraction (not recorded which). These receptors were taken from a human donor who was either an allogeneic HSCT recipient or a stem cell or donor lymphocyte infusion donor (not recorded which). It is not recorded whose cells these are; they may come from a transplant donor.

V usage is TRBV28 and J usage is TRBJ2-2, with D tentatively TRBD2 (5 bases). The germline CDR1 and CDR2 sequences are MDHEN and SYDVKM. The V and J ends lost 4 bases and 7 bases respectively, with 19 bases between them. The CDR3 totals 16 residues. CDR3: CASSSPGPGWIGELFF. CDR3 bases: TGTGCCAGCAGTTCCCCTGGGCCGGGGTGGATCGGGGAGCTGTTTTTT. Full variable domain (remainder filled in from reference TRBV28 and TRBJ2-2): DVKVTQSSRYLVKRTGEKVFLECVQDMDHENMFWYRQDPGLGLRLIYFSYDVKMKEKGDIPEGYSVSREKKERFSLILESASTNQTSMYLCASSSPGPGWIGELFFGEGSRLTVL.

V is TRBV10-3 and J is TRBJ1-2; D call uncertain. The ends were cut back, 10 bases at V and 8 bases at J, with 17 bases in the middle. The germline CDR1 and CDR2 sequences are ENHRY and SYGVKD. This CDR3 has 12 residues. The CDR3 loop is CATFEGNSGYTF. Written as DNA, the CDR3 is TGTGCCACCTTCGAAGGTAATAGCGGCTACACCTTC.

This clonotype was detected once. The rearrangement uses TRBV5-1 and TRBJ2-7; 9 positions match TRBD1. CDR3 size: 16 residues. Germline loops: CDR1 SGHRS, CDR2 YFSETQ. V lost 1 base and J lost 1; bases outside the gene matches: 6. The CDR3 region has the DNA TGCGCCAGCAGCTTGAGTGTACAGGGGGCGTCCTACGAGCAGTACTTC. Its protein product is CASSLSVQGASYEQYF.

The chain uses TRBV10-3 and TRBJ2-5, with TRBD1 matching 11 bases. V shed 6 bases, J shed 5 bases, and the junction held 5 bases outside the gene matches. The CDR3 totals 14 residues. The germline CDR1 and CDR2 sequences are ENHRY and SYGVKD. CDR3 sequence: CAIRGQGGMETQYF. The CDR3 DNA follows: TGTGCCATCAGGGGACAGGGGGGGATGGAGACCCAGTACTTC.

This chain connects TRBV6-2 or TRBV6-3 to TRBJ2-1; 13 positions match TRBD2. Germline lookup yields CDR1 MNHEY and CDR2 SVGEGT. V lost 0 bases to trimming and J lost 8 bases; unmatched junction nucleotides: 4. The CDR3 totals 16 residues. This CDR3 is CASSYSLAGGRDEQFF. CDR3 bases: TGTGCCAGCAGTTACTCACTAGCGGGGGGGCGGGATGAGCAGTTCTTC.

This clonotype was observed a handful of times. The chain's CDR3 is CASTLAAHTGELFF. DNA for the CDR3: TGCGCCAGCACCTTAGCGGCTCACACCGGGGAGCTGTTTTTT. The chain uses TRBV5-1 and TRBJ2-2; tentative D call: TRBD2 (6 bases). Between the trimmed V and J ends, which lost 6 bases and 3 bases, there was a span of 12 bases. CDR3 length: 14 amino acids. Germline V gene sequence: CDR1 SGHRS, CDR2 YFSETQ.

There are a few counts of this clonotype. This chain links TRBV18 with TRBJ2-7, with 7 bases matching TRBD2. The CDR3 contains 14 residues. CDR1 is KGHSH and CDR2 is LQKENI in the germline V gene. Trimming at V came to 4 bases and at J to 6 bases, leaving 9 bases not matched to a gene. DNA of the CDR3: TGTGCCAGCTCACTCTTCGCGGGGGTGGGCGAGCAGTACTTC. As protein: CASSLFAGVGEQYF. Using reference TRBV18 and TRBJ2-7 for the parts outside the CDR3, the full variable domain is NAGVMQNPRHLVRRRGQEARLRCSPMKGHSHVYWYRQLPEEGLKFMVYLQKENIIDESGMPKERFSAEFPKEGPSILRIQQVVRGDSAAYFCASSLFAGVGEQYFGPGTRLTVT.

This rearrangement joins TRBV5-1 to TRBJ2-7, with a tentative D call TRBD2 (5 bases). V was clipped by 0 bases and J by 6 bases, with 22 bases between them. Germline V gene data show CDR1 as SGHRS and CDR2 as YFSETQ. The CDR3 spans 17 residues. The DNA of the CDR3 is TGCGCCAGCAGCTTGGAACTAGGGCAGCACATACGAATCGAGCAGTACTTC. This encodes CASSLELGQHIRIEQYF.

This clonotype has a handful of counts. This chain uses TRBV7-2 with TRBJ2-7, with TRBD2 identical over 13 bases. Germline V gene sequence: CDR1 SGHTA, CDR2 FQGNSA. The V segment lost 6 bases and the J segment 3 bases; nucleotides outside the gene matches: 5. The CDR3 length is 15 residues. The CDR3 coding sequence is TGTGCCAGCAGAACGGGACTAGCGGGGAACTACGAGCAGTACTTC. This encodes CASRTGLAGNYEQYF.

This clonotype was found a few times. The rearrangement joins TRBV4-1 to TRBJ2-1; tentatively, D is TRBD1 (6 bases). Deletions cut 3 bases from V and 12 bases from J, with 24 bases between. This CDR3 contains 16 residues. Germline V lookup: CDR1 MGHRA, CDR2 YSYEKL. The CDR3 DNA sequence: TGCGCCAGCAGCCAGTCACAGGGACCCGGGTCGCCGAGGCAGTTCTTC. Protein: CASSQSQGPGSPRQFF.

This clonotype was observed at least ten times. This chain links TRBV7-2 with TRBJ1-4; D might be TRBD1 (6 bases). CDR3 length equals 15 residues. Trimming cost V 5 bases and J 7 bases, with 17 bases left between them. From germline, CDR1 is SGHTA and CDR2 FQGNSA. The CDR3 DNA sequence: TGTGCCAGCAGCGGAAGACAGGAGATGGGTGAAAAACTGTTTTTT. Its translation is CASSGRQEMGEKLFF.

This clonotype was counted a few times. The J gene is TRBJ2-1, the V gene TRBV9, with D tentatively TRBD2 (6 bases). Germline V gives CDR1 SGDLS, CDR2 YYNGEE. Trimming pared 0 bases from V and 2 bases from J, leaving 12 bases between. CDR3 length: 16 amino acids. In DNA, the CDR3 is TGTGCCAGCAGCGTAGAGGGCGGGGCCACCTACAATGAGCAGTTCTTC. Translated: CASSVEGGATYNEQFF.